The 5 T cell receptor beta chains reported below all come from one sample, sequenced in a study of T cell repertoires in cytomegalovirus infection. MiXCR was run by TCRdb on the reads, yielding one entry per CDR3 protein. The sample consists of fewer than 350,000 distinct CDR3 sequences, about a sixth of them appearing once. Sequences were obtained from PBMCs. The receptors shown here come from a human donor in good health (CMV status not recorded). Some clones in this sample may be carry-over from other donors' samples.

The rearrangement joins TRBV27 to TRBJ1-2, with TRBD1 matching over 7 bases. The CDR3 length is 20 residues. V lost 2 bases to trimming and J lost 4 bases; unmatched junction nucleotides: 22. Germline CDR1 is MNHEY and CDR2 is SMNVEV (reference sequence). The chain's CDR3 is CASSLSFKSGTVTNFYGYTF. The CDR3 DNA reads TGTGCCAGCAGTTTAAGTTTCAAATCCGGGACAGTTACTAATTTCTATGGCTACACCTTC.

In its sample, this clonotype was seen many times. The gene calls are TRBV7-9 and TRBJ2-7; D is unclear. From germline, CDR1 is SEHNR and CDR2 FQNEAQ (reference sequence). Trimming removed 5 bases from V and 5 bases from J, with 13 bases in between. This CDR3 is built from 13 residues. CDR3 DNA: TGTGCCAGCAGCCCCAGAGGCCCTGACGAGCAGTACTTC. Protein product: CASSPRGPDEQYF.

The gene calls are TRBV6-1 and TRBJ2-4, with D perhaps being TRBD1 or TRBD2 (6 bases each). Trimming took off 6 bases at V and 1 base at J, with 16 bases between the two ends. The CDR3 covers 16 residues. The germline V gene encodes CDR1 MNHNS and CDR2 SASEGT. The CDR3 loop is CASSDAPGAAKNIQYF. The DNA of the CDR3 is TGTGCCAGCAGCGACGCCCCGGGGGCGGCCAAAAACATTCAGTACTTC.

J is TRBJ2-5 and V is TRBV10-3, with TRBD1 matching 9 bases. Losses at the gene ends were 6 bases for V and 3 bases for J; bases not matched to a gene: 8. This CDR3 contains 15 residues. The germline gives CDR1 ENHRY, CDR2 SYGVKD. DNA for the CDR3: TGTGCCATCAGCGACCTCGGGACAGGGAAAGAGACCCAGTACTTC. Protein sequence: CAISDLGTGKETQYF.

This chain joins TRBV7-9 and TRBJ2-3; TRBD1 is a possible D gene (6 bases). The germline V gene has CDR1 SEHNR and CDR2 FQNEAQ (reference sequence). This CDR3 has 16 amino acids. The V end lost 8 bases, the J end lost 2 bases, and 20 bases lay between the germline ends. CDR3 amino acids: CASGLPGTRNTDTQYF. The CDR3 bases are TGTGCCAGCGGGCTACCTGGGACAAGGAACACAGATACGCAGTATTTT. The full variable domain, its missing parts supplied by reference TRBV7-9 and TRBJ2-3, is DTGVSQNPRHKITKRGQNVTFRCDPISEHNRLYWYRQTLGQGPEFLTYFQNEAQLEKSRLLSDRFSAERPKGSFSTLEIQRTEQGDSAMYLCASGLPGTRNTDTQYFGPGTRLTVL.